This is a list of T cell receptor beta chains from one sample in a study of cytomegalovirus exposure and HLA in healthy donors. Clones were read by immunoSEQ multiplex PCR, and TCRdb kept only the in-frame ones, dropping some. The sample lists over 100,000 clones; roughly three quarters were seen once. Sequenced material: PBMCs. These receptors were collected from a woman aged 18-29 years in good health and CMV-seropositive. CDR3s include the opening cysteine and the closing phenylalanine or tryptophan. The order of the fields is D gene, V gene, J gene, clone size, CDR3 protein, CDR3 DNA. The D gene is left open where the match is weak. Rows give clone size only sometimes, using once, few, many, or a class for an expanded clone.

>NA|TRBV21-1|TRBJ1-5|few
CASSKEGRRQPQHF
TGTGCCAGCAGCAAAGAGGGCCGGAGGCAGCCCCAGCATTTT
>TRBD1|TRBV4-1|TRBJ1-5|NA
CASSQEGGQEGNQPQHF
TGCGCCAGCAGCCAAGAGGGGGGACAGGAGGGTAATCAGCCCCAGCATTTT
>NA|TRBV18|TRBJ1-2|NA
CASSPDSNYGYTF
TGTGCCAGCTCACCGGACAGTAACTATGGCTACACCTTC
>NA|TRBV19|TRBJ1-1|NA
CASRTVPNTEAFF
TGTGCCAGTAGGACAGTGCCGAACACTGAAGCTTTCTTT
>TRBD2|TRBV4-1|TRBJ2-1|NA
CASSQVTSGSSYNEQFF
TGCGCCAGCAGCCAAGTGACTAGCGGGAGTTCCTACAATGAGCAGTTCTTC
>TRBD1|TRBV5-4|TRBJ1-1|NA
CASSHLPGQGSETEAFF
TGTGCCAGCAGCCACCTACCGGGACAGGGATCAGAGACTGAAGCTTTCTTT
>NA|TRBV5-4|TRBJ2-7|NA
CASSLVGRDEQYF
TGTGCCAGCAGCTTGGTCGGCAGGGACGAGCAGTACTTC
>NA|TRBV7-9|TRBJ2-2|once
CASSRGRNTGELFF
TGTGCCAGCAGCCGAGGGAGGAACACCGGGGAGCTGTTTTTT
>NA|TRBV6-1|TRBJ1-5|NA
CASSGGQNQPQHF
TGTGCCAGCAGTGGAGGACAGAATCAGCCCCAGCATTTT
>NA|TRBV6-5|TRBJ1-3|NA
CASSRGTVSGNTIYF
TGTGCCAGCAGCCGAGGGACTGTCTCTGGAAACACCATATATTTT
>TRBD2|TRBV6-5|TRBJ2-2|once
CASSYGASGSTGELFF
TGTGCCAGCAGTTACGGGGCTAGCGGGAGCACCGGGGAGCTGTTTTTT
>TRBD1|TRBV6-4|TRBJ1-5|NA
CASSDEERDRALSNQPQHF
TGTGCCAGCAGTGACGAGGAGAGGGACAGGGCTCTTAGCAATCAGCCCCAGCATTTT
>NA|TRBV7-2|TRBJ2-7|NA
CASSYSGPKTSPYEQYF
TGTGCCAGCAGTTACAGCGGGCCGAAAACCAGCCCCTACGAGCAGTACTTC
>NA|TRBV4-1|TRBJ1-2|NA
CASSRGTQQYGYTF
TGCGCCAGCAGCCGAGGGACACAGCAATATGGCTACACCTTC
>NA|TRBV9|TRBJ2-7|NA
CASSARSYEQYF
TGTGCCAGCAGCGCGAGGTCCTACGAGCAGTACTTC
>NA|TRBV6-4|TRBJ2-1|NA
CASSPSWDFNEQFF
TGTGCCAGCAGCCCTTCTTGGGACTTCAATGAGCAGTTCTTC
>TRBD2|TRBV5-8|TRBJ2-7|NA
CASSLELAVPYEQYF
TGTGCCAGCAGCTTGGAACTAGCGGTACCCTACGAGCAGTACTTC
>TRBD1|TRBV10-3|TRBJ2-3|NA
CATRPGTASDTQYF
TGTGCCACCCGCCCCGGGACAGCTTCAGATACGCAGTATTTT
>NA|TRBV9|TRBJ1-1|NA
CASSEDSYGTEAFF
TGTGCCAGCAGTGAGGACAGTTACGGCACTGAAGCTTTCTTT
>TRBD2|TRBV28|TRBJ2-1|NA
CASLEAAREEQFF
TGTGCCAGCCTCGAAGCGGCGCGGGAGGAGCAGTTCTTC
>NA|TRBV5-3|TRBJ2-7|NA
CARSRYRPSSYEQYF
TGTGCCAGAAGCCGTTACAGGCCCAGCTCCTACGAGCAGTACTTC
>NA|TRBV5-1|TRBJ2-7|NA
CASSLGQGGGYEQYF
TGCGCCAGCAGCTTGGGGCAGGGTGGCGGTTACGAGCAGTACTTC
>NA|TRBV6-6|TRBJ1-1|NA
CASSYPGDSGGAFF
TGTGCCAGCAGTTACCCGGGTGATTCCGGTGGAGCTTTCTTT
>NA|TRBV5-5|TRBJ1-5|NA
CASSLWQGYSNQPQHF
TGTGCCAGCAGCTTGTGGCAGGGCTATAGCAATCAGCCCCAGCATTTT
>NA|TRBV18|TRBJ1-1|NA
CASSPGTGQNTEAFF
TGTGCCAGCTCACCAGGTACGGGACAGAACACTGAAGCTTTCTTT
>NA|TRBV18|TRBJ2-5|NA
CASSPNQAETQYF
TGTGCCAGCTCACCAAACCAGGCGGAGACCCAGTACTTC
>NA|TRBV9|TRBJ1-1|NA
CASSFDTTEAFF
TGTGCCAGCAGCTTTGACACCACTGAAGCTTTCTTT
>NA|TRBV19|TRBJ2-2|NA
CASSITGRKTGELFF
TGTGCCAGTAGTATCACGGGTAGGAAGACCGGGGAGCTGTTTTTT
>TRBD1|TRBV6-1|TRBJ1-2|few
CASSDWRDRGQRGYGYTF
TGTGCCAGCAGTGATTGGAGGGACAGGGGGCAGAGGGGGTATGGCTACACCTTC
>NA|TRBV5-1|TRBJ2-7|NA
CASSLYEVNYEQYF
TGCGCCAGCAGCTTGTATGAGGTCAACTACGAGCAGTACTTC
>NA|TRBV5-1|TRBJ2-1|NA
CASSSGSSSYNEQFF
TGCGCCAGCAGTTCGGGGTCCAGCTCCTACAATGAGCAGTTCTTC
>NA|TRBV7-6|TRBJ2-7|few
CASSVGLQYNYEQYF
TGTGCCAGCAGCGTAGGACTCCAGTACAACTACGAGCAGTACTTC
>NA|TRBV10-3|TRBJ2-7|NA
CAISAYNPESSYEQYF
TGTGCCATCAGTGCCTATAACCCGGAGAGCTCCTACGAGCAGTACTTC
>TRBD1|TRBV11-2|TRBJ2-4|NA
CASSLRDRESKNIQYF
TGTGCCAGCAGCTTACGGGACAGGGAGTCCAAAAACATTCAGTACTTC
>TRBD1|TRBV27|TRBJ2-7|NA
CASSLVGQGYEQYF
TGTGCCAGCAGTTTAGTGGGACAGGGCTACGAGCAGTACTTC
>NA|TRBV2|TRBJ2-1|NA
CASSLSGPYNEQFF
TGTGCCAGCAGTCTGAGCGGGCCCTACAATGAGCAGTTCTTC
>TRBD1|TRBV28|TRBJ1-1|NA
CASSLSPADRVTEAFF
TGTGCCAGCAGTTTATCCCCAGCCGACAGGGTGACTGAAGCTTTCTTT
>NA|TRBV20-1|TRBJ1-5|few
CSAGNRESQHF
TGCAGTGCTGGGAACAGGGAGTCCCAGCATTTT
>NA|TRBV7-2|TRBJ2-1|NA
CASSLARRSNEQFF
TGTGCCAGCAGCCTAGCGCGGCGGAGCAATGAGCAGTTCTTC
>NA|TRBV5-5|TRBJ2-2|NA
CASSLDRVYTGELFF
TGTGCCAGCAGCTTGGACAGGGTGTACACCGGGGAGCTGTTTTTT
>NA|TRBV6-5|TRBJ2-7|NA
CASSYSSVSYEQYF
TGTGCCAGCAGTTACTCTAGCGTGTCCTACGAGCAGTACTTC
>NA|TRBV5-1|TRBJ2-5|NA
CASSMAETQYF
TGCGCCAGCAGTATGGCAGAGACCCAGTACTTC
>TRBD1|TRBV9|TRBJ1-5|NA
CASSVGTGMEPQHF
TGTGCCAGCAGCGTCGGGACAGGGATGGAGCCCCAGCATTTT
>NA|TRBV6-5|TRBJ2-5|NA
CASHHYQETQYF
TGTGCCAGCCATCATTACCAAGAGACCCAGTACTTC